Following are 27 T cell receptor beta chains from one sample sequenced in a study of T cells after yellow fever vaccination. TCRdb itself ran the 5' RACE reads through MiXCR, one entry per CDR3 protein. The sample includes 200,000 to 300,000 distinct CDR3 sequences, approximately 13% of them seen just once. This material consisted of CD4+ T cells sorted from PBMCs, taken 45 days after the yellow fever booster vaccination. These TCRs come from a man in his thirties or forties who received the YFV17D yellow fever vaccine.

This rearrangement joins TRBV27 to TRBJ2-3, with D perhaps TRBD1 or TRBD2 (5 bases each). CDR3 length equals 13 residues. Germline V gene sequence: CDR1 MNHEY, CDR2 SMNVEV (reference sequence). The V end was cut by 6 bases, the J end by 6 bases, with 13 bases between. CDR3 coding DNA: TGTGCCAGCAGGCAGACAGAGGGGGATACGCAGTATTTT. It is translated as CASRQTEGDTQYF.

About this clonotype: A much larger clone differs from this one at a single base, so this may be a read error. The chain employs TRBV11-2 and TRBJ2-2; D possibly corresponds to TRBD2 (5 bases). The CDR3 is made up of 13 amino acids. The V gene's germline CDR1 is SGHAT and CDR2 FQNNGV. CDR3 nucleotides: TGTGCCAGCAGCTTGTCCAACACCGGGGAGATGTTTTTT. Protein: CASSLSNTGEMFF.

The sample holds a few counts of this clonotype. J is TRBJ2-1 and V is TRBV20-1; 9 positions agree with TRBD2. The germline V gene has CDR1 DFQATT and CDR2 SNEGSKA (reference sequence). This CDR3 spans 14 amino acids. V shed 5 bases and J 6 bases; nucleotides not matched to a gene: 8. CDR3 sequence (DNA): TGCAGTGCTGGGCGGGGGGGTCCCCGCAATGAGCAGTTCTTC. Translating gives CSAGRGGPRNEQFF.

This clonotype has a handful of counts. The chain employs TRBV20-1 and TRBJ1-2; D is unclear. Germline assignment: CDR1 DFQATT and CDR2 SNEGSKA (reference sequence). The CDR3 extends over 12 amino acids. Trimming removed 5 bases at V and 2 bases at J, with 9 bases between. The CDR3 nucleotides read TGCAGTGCTCACAGCAGAAACTATGGCTACACCTTC. It is translated as CSAHSRNYGYTF.

J is TRBJ1-1 and V is TRBV6-1; the D gene is possibly TRBD1 (6 bases). The CDR3 extends over 15 amino acids. Germline V CDR1 and CDR2: MNHNS, SASEGT. V lost 5 bases to trimming and J lost 4 bases, with 17 bases between them. The CDR3 bases are TGTGCCAGCAGTCCACAGGGAACGTTGACCACTGAAGCTTTCTTT. Translating gives CASSPQGTLTTEAFF.

The chain links TRBV5-5 to TRBJ1-1; D gene ambiguous. Trimming stripped 0 bases from V and 1 base from J, with 19 bases between. CDR3 length: 18 amino acids. Germline CDR1 SGHKS, CDR2 YYEKEE (reference sequence). CDR3 sequence reads: CASSLGGIGSSKNTEAFF. CDR3 DNA sequence: TGTGCCAGCAGCTTGGGGGGAATTGGAAGTTCTAAGAACACTGAAGCTTTCTTT.

This clonotype was found a few times. The chain's CDR3 is CSVEEYRPGELFF. The CDR3 nucleotides read TGCAGCGTTGAAGAGTACCGACCCGGGGAGCTGTTTTTT. The chain has TRBV29-1 and TRBJ2-2; the D is unclear. Germline loops: CDR1 SQVTM, CDR2 ANQGSEA. This CDR3 has 13 residues. Trimming pared 0 bases from V and 6 bases from J, leaving 8 bases between.

The rearrangement joins TRBV6-1 to TRBJ2-2; 8 nucleotides match TRBD1. The V and J ends lost 7 bases and 0 bases, in that order; junction bases with no gene match: 13. The CDR3 is 18 amino acids. Germline values: CDR1 MNHNS, CDR2 SASEGT. The CDR3 DNA reads TGTGCCAGCACCCCACTGGCGGGACAGGCGACGAACACCGGGGAGCTGTTTTTT. Protein product: CASTPLAGQATNTGELFF.

The genes are TRBV11-2 and TRBJ2-7; perhaps TRBD2 as D (7 bases). V lost 2 bases and J lost 1, with 18 bases in between. Germline V CDR1 and CDR2: SGHAT, FQNNGV. The CDR3 extends over 17 amino acids. CDR3 loop: CASSLRRRGRASYEQYF. Written as DNA, the CDR3 is TGTGCCAGCAGCTTAAGGAGAAGGGGGAGGGCTTCCTACGAGCAGTACTTC.

The V gene is TRBV7-2, the J gene TRBJ1-6; D unclear. Trimming pared 6 bases from V and 6 bases from J, leaving 15 bases between. Germline loops: CDR1 SGHTA, CDR2 FQGNSA. The CDR3 extends over 15 amino acids. The CDR3 spells CASRQFPSVNSPLHF. The CDR3 coding sequence is TGTGCCAGCAGACAGTTTCCGAGTGTTAATTCACCCCTCCACTTT.

In this sample, this clonotype turned up a few times. The chain uses TRBV3-1 and TRBJ2-1, with D hard to call. The CDR3 extends over 13 amino acids. The V gene lost 4 bases and the J gene lost 7 bases, with 11 bases spanning the gap. Germline V gene sequence: CDR1 LGHDT, CDR2 YNNKEL (reference sequence). As DNA, the CDR3 is TGTGCCAGCAGCCCTCGGACCCTGAATGAGCAGTTCTTC. Residues: CASSPRTLNEQFF.

This chain joins TRBV5-1 and TRBJ1-1, with D possibly being TRBD1 (5 bases). CDR1 and CDR2 (germline): SGHRS, YFSETQ. V was cut by 4 bases and J by 4 bases, with 11 bases left in between. The CDR3 is 13 amino acids. The CDR3 loop reads CASSISRATEAFF. DNA for the CDR3: TGCGCCAGCAGCATCTCCAGGGCCACTGAAGCTTTCTTT. Complete variable domain (other parts from reference TRBV5-1 and TRBJ1-1): KAGVTQTPRYLIKTRGQQVTLSCSPISGHRSVSWYQQTPGQGLQFLFEYFSETQRNKGNFPGRFSGRQFSNSRSEMNVSTLELGDSALYLCASSISRATEAFFGQGTRLTVV.

The V call is TRBV7-3, the J call TRBJ2-1; 8 bases align to TRBD1. The germline V gene has CDR1 SGHTA and CDR2 FQGTGA. After removal of 5 bases from V and 8 bases from J, the junction contained 14 bases not matched to a gene. This CDR3 contains 16 residues. CDR3 DNA sequence: TGTGCCAGCAGCCCCAGGACAGGGATGGAGCGGCATGAGCAGTTCTTC. It yields the protein CASSPRTGMERHEQFF.

This clonotype was counted many times. The chain combines TRBV27 with TRBJ2-7; 10 bases map to TRBD2. Unmatched junction bases numbered 5, after V lost 3 bases and J lost 6 bases. The germline CDR1 and CDR2 sequences are MNHEY and SMNVEV (reference sequence). The CDR3 is 14 amino acids. CDR3 sequence reads: CASSFSGTSAEQYF. The CDR3 DNA follows: TGTGCCAGCAGTTTTTCCGGGACTAGCGCCGAGCAGTACTTC.

J is TRBJ1-2 and V is TRBV20-1, with D possibly matching TRBD1 (6 bases). V lost 6 bases, J lost 8 bases, and 31 bases lay in between. The CDR3 consists of 17 residues. CDR1 DFQATT and CDR2 SNEGSKA come from the germline V gene (reference sequence). The CDR3 DNA is TGCAGTGCATCGTTAACTCCGTCCGGGGGCGCGCTCGGAGGCTACACCTTC. It specifies CSASLTPSGGALGGYTF.

The rearrangement uses TRBV5-6 and TRBJ1-1; 8 bases line up with TRBD1. V shed 4 bases, J shed 3 bases, and the junction held 5 bases outside the gene matches. Germline CDR1 SGHDT, CDR2 YYEEEE. This CDR3 is built from 14 residues. The CDR3 here is CASSQGQVDTEAFF. Here the CDR3 DNA reads TGTGCCAGCAGCCAGGGACAGGTCGACACTGAAGCTTTCTTT.

Points on this clonotype: Since a much larger clone is just one base distant, this may be a read error. This chain connects TRBV28 to TRBJ2-2; 8 bases match TRBD1. This CDR3 is built from 17 residues. Germline lookup yields CDR1 MDHEN and CDR2 SYDVKM. The CDR3 DNA reads as TGTGCCATCAGTTCCATGCCCCGGACAGGGCGGGGCGGGGAGCTGTTTTTT. This encodes CAISSMPRTGRGGELFF. Supplemented by reference TRBV28 and TRBJ2-2, the full variable domain reads DVKVTQSSRYLVKRTGEKVFLECVQDMDHENMFWYRQDPGLGLRLIYFSYDVKMKEKGDIPEGYSVSREKKERFSLILESASTNQTSMYLCAISSMPRTGRGGELFFGEGSRLTVL.

This clonotype was found many times. The J gene is TRBJ2-3, the V gene TRBV20-1; D is ambiguous. Trimming removed 3 bases from V and 4 bases from J, with 5 bases in between. Germline V gives CDR1 DFQATT, CDR2 SNEGSKA (reference sequence). CDR3 length: 11 amino acids. In nucleotides, the CDR3 is TGCAGTGCTAGGTGGGCAGATACGCAGTATTTT. Encoded protein: CSARWADTQYF.

This rearrangement joins TRBV7-9 to TRBJ2-1, with D uncertain. Germline V gene sequence: CDR1 SEHNR, CDR2 FQNEAQ (reference sequence). The CDR3 sequence is 14 residues long. The V end was cut by 2 bases, the J end by 4 bases, with 9 bases between. Here the CDR3 reads CASSLIGLYNEQFF. CDR3 coding DNA: TGTGCCAGCAGCTTAATTGGTCTGTACAATGAGCAGTTCTTC. The whole variable domain, filled in from reference TRBV7-9 and TRBJ2-1, reads DTGVSQNPRHKITKRGQNVTFRCDPISEHNRLYWYRQTLGQGPEFLTYFQNEAQLEKSRLLSDRFSAERPKGSFSTLEIQRTEQGDSAMYLCASSLIGLYNEQFFGPGTRLTVL.

DNA for the CDR3: TGTGCCAGCAGCTTAGCGAGGGGGCCAGGGGCAGATACGCAGTATTTT. It encodes CASSLARGPGADTQYF. The chain employs TRBV7-9 and TRBJ2-3, with 7 positions matching TRBD1. Per germline, CDR1 SEHNR and CDR2 FQNEAQ (reference sequence). The ends lost 0 bases at V and 4 bases at J; junction bases unmatched: 7. The CDR3 totals 16 residues.

The genes are TRBV28 and TRBJ2-4; D tentatively reads TRBD1 or TRBD2 (5 bases each). V was shortened by 4 bases and J by 0 bases, with 7 bases between the two germline ends. Looked up from germline, CDR1 is MDHEN and CDR2 is SYDVKM. The CDR3 has 14 residues. The CDR3 loop is CASSSGGAKNIQYF. The CDR3 DNA follows: TGTGCCAGCAGTTCTGGGGGAGCCAAAAACATTCAGTACTTC.

The chain's CDR3 is CASRNGNQETQYF. CDR3 DNA sequence: TGTGCCAGCAGGAACGGGAACCAAGAGACCCAGTACTTC. J is TRBJ2-5 and V is TRBV6-2 or TRBV6-3, with D perhaps TRBD2 (5 bases). Trimming cost V 6 bases and J 0 bases, with 8 bases left between them. The CDR3 sequence is 13 residues long. The V gene's germline CDR1 is MNHEY and CDR2 SVGEGT.

This clonotype has only a few counts. CDR3 coding DNA: TGTGCCAGCAGCTCGGTACAGGGTTTGGCGGGATCACCCCTCCACTTT. This translates into CASSSVQGLAGSPLHF. The gene calls are TRBV7-2 and TRBJ1-6; weak D call: TRBD1 (6 bases). The V and J ends lost 4 bases and 10 bases respectively, with 20 bases between them. Per the germline V gene, CDR1 is SGHTA and CDR2 is FQGNSA. The CDR3 extends over 16 amino acids.

The chain joins TRBV25-1 to TRBJ2-1; no clear D. Trimming pared 7 bases from V and 4 bases from J, leaving 11 bases between. The CDR3 consists of 13 residues. Per the germline V gene, CDR1 is MGHDK and CDR2 is SYGVNS. The DNA of the CDR3 is TGTGCCAGCAACGAAGGAGAGTACAATGAGCAGTTCTTC. It specifies CASNEGEYNEQFF.

J is TRBJ2-7 and V is TRBV14, with no clear D. This CDR3 comprises 14 residues. CDR1 and CDR2 from the germline V gene are SGHDN and FVKESK. With 1 base removed from V and 4 bases from J, the gap between germline ends came to 11 bases. CDR3 nucleotides: TGTGCCAGCAGCCAAGTTGGCTACTCGTACGAGCAGTACTTC. It translates to CASSQVGYSYEQYF.

This clonotype was counted only a few times. The rearrangement joins TRBV7-2 to TRBJ1-6, with TRBD1 matching 8 bases. Germline V CDR1 and CDR2: SGHTA, FQGNSA. V lost 2 bases, J lost 7 bases, and 7 bases stayed unmatched. This CDR3 contains 16 residues. The CDR3, as DNA: TGTGCCAGCAGCTTAAACCCGACAGGGGCGAATTCACCCCTCCACTTT. Amino acids: CASSLNPTGANSPLHF.

Note on this clonotype: No conserved phenylalanine or tryptophan ends this CDR3, so it is likely a read error. The DNA is omitted, as the CDR3 cannot be located on it reliably, and the CDR3 follows TCRdb's listing. V usage is TRBV10-2 and J usage is TRBJ2-7; the table's D call TRBD1 went unverified against the DNA. The length of the CDR3 is 11 amino acids, counting both ends. Per germline, CDR1 WSHSY and CDR2 SAAADI. CDR3 region: CASSKQGYYSL.